This T cell receptor (beta chain) was sequenced during a study of blood T cell repertoires in COVID-19. At the level of the study: T cells, B-cell-depleted T cells, or PBMCs provided the cDNA or gDNA that served as material.

What the recovered Cohort 3 donors had was two negative PCRs, clearance, or symptom resolution. The V gene's germline CDR1 is MGHDK and CDR2 SYGVNS. The CDR3 extends over 15 amino acids. The V and J ends lost 0 bases and 2 bases respectively, with 9 bases between them. Authors' processing steps: Reference gene primer amplification yielded estimated nucleated cell counts. This table comes from immunoSEQ multiplex PCR, and its TCRdb copy is limited to in-frame clones, with some not included. V, J and clone size were drawn from that table, and D and trimming were deduced from the DNA. The sample lists roughly 280,000 clones; around 89% were seen once.

The TCR was taken from a woman under 30 who had recovered from COVID-19. Sequenced: PBMCs or T cells enriched from blood (not recorded which). The gene calls are TRBV25-1 and TRBJ2-3, with D perhaps TRBD2 (7 bases). The CDR3 loop is CASSEYGGLTDTQYF. The CDR3 DNA follows: TGTGCCAGCAGTGAATACGGGGGGCTCACAGATACGCAGTATTTT.